The clone carrying this TCR beta chain was observed many times. Antigen: not known. TCRdb called the 5' RACE reads again in MiXCR, with one record for every CDR3 protein. The sample lists about 220,000 distinct CDR3 sequences, around 7.9% occurring once. V was clipped by 1 base and J by 4 bases, with 11 bases between them. This CDR3 contains 14 residues. Germline V gives CDR1 MGHDK, CDR2 SYGVNS. The sample originates from a study of CD8 T cells in ankylosing spondylitis. Study outcomes and limitations: Clones linked to disease were reported to show significant enrichment in matched ankylosing spondylitis synovial fluid. A motif in TCR beta, a set of about 8 highly homologous variants, appeared characteristic of ankylosing spondylitis blood.

V is TRBV25-1 and J is TRBJ2-7, with TRBD1 as a possible D gene (5 bases). Source material: blood, either unsorted or a sorted T cell fraction (not recorded which). The origin of this receptor is a male donor with ankylosing spondylitis. DNA of the CDR3: TGTGCCAGCAGTGAATTAGGGGTTGGTTACGAGCAGTACTTC. The encoded protein is CASSELGVGYEQYF.